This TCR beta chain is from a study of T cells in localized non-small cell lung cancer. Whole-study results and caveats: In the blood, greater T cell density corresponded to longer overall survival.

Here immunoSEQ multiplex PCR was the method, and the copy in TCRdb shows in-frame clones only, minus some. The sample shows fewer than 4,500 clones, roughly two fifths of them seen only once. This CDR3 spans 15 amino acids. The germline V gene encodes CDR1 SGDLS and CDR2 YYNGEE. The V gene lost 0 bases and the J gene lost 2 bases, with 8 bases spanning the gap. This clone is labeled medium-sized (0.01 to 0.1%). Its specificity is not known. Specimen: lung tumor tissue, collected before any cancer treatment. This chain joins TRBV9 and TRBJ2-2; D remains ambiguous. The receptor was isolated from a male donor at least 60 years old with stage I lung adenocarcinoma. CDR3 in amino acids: CASSVVPENTGELFF. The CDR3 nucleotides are TGTGCCAGCAGCGTAGTACCGGAAAACACCGGGGAGCTGTTTTTT.